These 11 T cell receptor beta chains were all obtained from the same sample, sequenced in a study of blood T cell repertoires in COVID-19. This table comes from immunoSEQ multiplex PCR, and its TCRdb copy is limited to in-frame clones, with some not included. The table lists 150,000 to 200,000 clones, around 83% of them singletons. Sample: PBMCs or T cells enriched from blood (not recorded which). The source is a woman in her fifties or sixties in a cohort exposed to, infected with or recovered from COVID-19 (not recorded which).

V gene TRBV5-8 combines with J gene TRBJ2-7, with D possibly matching TRBD2 (5 bases). Germline lookup yields CDR1 SGHTS and CDR2 YDEGEE. The CDR3 is 14 amino acids. The V end was cut by 0 bases, the J end by 3 bases, with 10 bases between. CDR3 in amino acids: CASSLGTGNYEQYF. The CDR3 DNA reads TGTGCCAGCAGCTTGGGGACGGGAAACTACGAGCAGTACTTC.

J is TRBJ2-3 and V is TRBV11-3, with 7 positions matching TRBD2. CDR3 length: 15 amino acids. Germline-derived CDR1 and CDR2 are SGHNT and YENEEA. V trimming: 6 bases; J trimming: 0 bases; junction bases outside the gene matches: 6. This CDR3 reads CASSSHSGSTDTQYF. The CDR3 DNA reads as TGTGCCAGCAGTTCTCATAGCGGGAGCACAGATACGCAGTATTTT.

The chain links TRBV28 to TRBJ2-3; 8 positions match TRBD2. The CDR3 contains 19 residues. With V trimmed by 5 bases and J by 0 bases, 16 bases remained unmatched. Germline assignment: CDR1 MDHEN and CDR2 SYDVKM. The CDR3 DNA follows: TGTGCCAGCAGTCCAATATCGAATAGCGGGATGGGCAGCACAGATACGCAGTATTTT. Protein sequence: CASSPISNSGMGSTDTQYF.

The chain links TRBV28 to TRBJ1-6, with 9 bases aligning to TRBD1. This CDR3 contains 15 residues. Trimming cost V 5 bases and J 8 bases; bases outside gene matches: 7. The germline V gene encodes CDR1 MDHEN and CDR2 SYDVKM. The CDR3 loop reads CASSENRGRDSPLHF. Written as DNA, the CDR3 is TGTGCCAGCAGTGAAAACAGGGGGCGCGATTCACCCCTCCACTTT.

This clone was detected once. The chain has TRBV6-5 and TRBJ2-5, with TRBD1 matching over 11 bases. V gave up 6 bases and J gave up 4 bases; unmatched junction bases: 7. Germline V lookup: CDR1 MNHEY, CDR2 SVGAGI. The CDR3 covers 15 residues. CDR3 loop: CASRITGTGGETQYF. The CDR3 DNA sequence: TGTGCCAGCAGAATCACCGGGACAGGGGGAGAGACCCAGTACTTC.

As regards this clone: Distinct nucleotide sequences in the sample also encode this CDR3. V is TRBV20-1 and J is TRBJ2-3; D gene unclear. CDR1 and CDR2 (germline): DFQATT, SNEGSKA (reference sequence). The CDR3 has 11 amino acids. Trimming cost V 5 bases and J 6 bases, with 9 bases left between them. The CDR3: CSASGVDTQYF. Written as DNA, the CDR3 is TGCAGTGCTTCGGGTGTGGATACGCAGTATTTT.

The chain joins TRBV12-3 or TRBV12-4 to TRBJ1-1; D not resolved. Trimming pared 4 bases from V and 4 bases from J, leaving 10 bases between. CDR3 length equals 13 residues. CDR3 in amino acids: CASSSNPGTEAFF. DNA for the CDR3: TGTGCCAGCAGTTCAAACCCGGGCACTGAAGCTTTCTTT.

The rearrangement uses TRBV21-1 and TRBJ1-1. TRBV21-1 is a known pseudogene. The CDR3 runs 15 residues. The CDR3 is CASSKAGGGNTEAFF. The CDR3 region has the DNA TGTGCCAGCAGCAAAGCGGGGGGAGGGAACACTGAAGCTTTCTTT.

The chain couples TRBV28 to TRBJ2-3, with a tentative D call TRBD2 (5 bases). The CDR3 contains 14 residues. With 8 bases removed from V and 2 bases from J, the gap between germline ends came to 14 bases. The germline CDR1 and CDR2 sequences are MDHEN and SYDVKM. This CDR3 is CASRKRGNTDTQYF. Here the CDR3 DNA reads TGTGCCAGCCGGAAAAGAGGGAACACAGATACGCAGTATTTT.

This clone has just a few counts. The chain couples TRBV4-2 to TRBJ2-1; possible D gene TRBD2, 6 bases. The CDR3 has 15 amino acids. The germline V gene encodes CDR1 LGHNA and CDR2 YNFKEQ. Trimming pared 1 base from V and 7 bases from J, leaving 14 bases between. CDR3 sequence (DNA): TGTGCCAGCAGCCAAGCGCGGGATTTTGAAAATGAGCAGTTCTTC. It specifies CASSQARDFENEQFF.

This chain links TRBV5-1 with TRBJ1-2, with 8 bases that match TRBD1. With V trimmed by 4 bases and J by 5 bases, 13 bases remained unmatched. There are 16 residues in the CDR3. The germline V gene encodes CDR1 SGHRS and CDR2 YFSETQ. CDR3 in amino acids: CASSPNPGQGQYGYTF. CDR3 in DNA: TGCGCCAGCAGCCCAAACCCAGGACAGGGTCAGTATGGCTACACCTTC.